This entry lists 10 T cell receptor beta chains sequenced from one sample in a study of blood T cell repertoires in COVID-19. Measured with immunoSEQ multiplex PCR; TCRdb has only the in-frame clones, and not every one. The sample consists of about 180,000 clones, 79% of them appearing once. The sequenced sample was peripheral blood. Receptors originate from a woman aged 55-70 years with COVID-19, enrolled during active disease.

This sequence joins TRBV14 and TRBJ1-3; D perhaps matches TRBD1 (5 bases). This CDR3 comprises 16 residues. Germline V gives CDR1 SGHDN, CDR2 FVKESK. Trimming pared 0 bases from V and 1 base from J, leaving 10 bases between. CDR3 amino acids: CASSQDGEGSGNTIYF. The CDR3 DNA is TGTGCCAGCAGCCAAGATGGGGAGGGGTCTGGAAACACCATATATTTT.

The DNA of the CDR3 is TGCGCCAGCAGCTTTACCGGGACTAGCGGCAATGAGCAGTTCTTC. This codes for CASSFTGTSGNEQFF. The chain links TRBV5-1 to TRBJ2-1; 11 positions agree with TRBD2. CDR3 length equals 15 residues. From germline, CDR1 is SGHRS and CDR2 YFSETQ. Trimming took 2 bases from V and 6 from J; bases not matched to a gene: 4.

The genes are TRBV7-9 and TRBJ1-1; no reliable D call. CDR1 is SEHNR, CDR2 FQNEAQ, per germline (reference sequence). V lost 5 bases, J lost 6 bases, and 16 bases lay in between. This CDR3 spans 14 amino acids. This CDR3 reads CASSPSFGVAEAFF. The CDR3 bases are TGTGCCAGCAGCCCCTCGTTCGGGGTCGCTGAAGCTTTCTTT.

The J gene is TRBJ2-3, the V gene TRBV4-1; 9 nucleotides align to TRBD2. The CDR3 sequence is 16 residues long. Trimming cost V 2 bases and J 5 bases; bases outside gene matches: 8. Germline CDR1 reads MGHRA; CDR2 reads YSYEKL. Written as DNA, the CDR3 is TGCGCCAGCAGCCAACTGAGAGGTAGCGGGAGAGATACGCAGTATTTT. The encoded protein is CASSQLRGSGRDTQYF.

V gene TRBV5-1 combines with J gene TRBJ2-5; D is possibly TRBD1 (5 bases). Germline values: CDR1 SGHRS, CDR2 YFSETQ. V was trimmed by 2 bases and J by 1 base, leaving 9 bases between them. The CDR3 contains 14 residues. In DNA, the CDR3 is TGCGCCAGCAGCTTAGGACACGGCCAAGAGACCCAGTACTTC. Protein product: CASSLGHGQETQYF.

V is TRBV11-2 and J is TRBJ2-3; the match to TRBD1 covers 7 bases. CDR3 length equals 14 residues. Germline lookup yields CDR1 SGHAT and CDR2 FQNNGV. With 3 bases clipped from V and 7 bases from J, the junction kept 7 bases outside the gene matches. CDR3 sequence reads: CASSFDRAVNTQYF. DNA of the CDR3: TGTGCCAGCAGCTTCGACAGGGCTGTGAATACGCAGTATTTT. The complete variable domain, with remaining parts taken from reference TRBV11-2 and TRBJ2-3, reads EAGVAQSPRYKIIEKRQSVAFWCNPISGHATLYWYQQILGQGPKLLIQFQNNGVVDDSQLPKDRFSAERLKGVDSTLKIQPAKLEDSAVYLCASSFDRAVNTQYFGPGTRLTVL.

The chain combines TRBV14 with TRBJ2-5; 8 nucleotides line up with TRBD1. V shed 0 bases and J 2 bases; nucleotides not matched to a gene: 5. This CDR3 is 16 amino acids long. Germline assignment: CDR1 SGHDN and CDR2 FVKESK. The DNA for the CDR3 is TGTGCCAGCAGCCAAGATTCCAGGGGGCGTCAAGAGACCCAGTACTTC. Translating it yields CASSQDSRGRQETQYF.

The gene calls are TRBV5-1 and TRBJ2-3, with 9 positions matching TRBD1. This CDR3 spans 15 amino acids. Germline lookup yields CDR1 SGHRS and CDR2 YFSETQ. Germline trimming cut 4 bases from V and 6 bases from J; bases unmatched to any gene: 9. The CDR3 sequence is CASSPTGTGTDTQYF. The DNA for the CDR3 is TGCGCCAGCAGCCCTACCGGGACAGGGACCGATACGCAGTATTTT.

This clone was detected only once. The V and J genes are TRBV2 and TRBJ2-7, with a weak D call TRBD1 (7 bases). Looked up from germline, CDR1 is SNHLY and CDR2 is FYNNEI. The CDR3 is made up of 15 amino acids. V dropped 1 base and J dropped 2 bases, with 12 bases sitting between them. DNA of the CDR3: TGTGCCAGCAGTGAAGGGCAGGGGGGTGCCTACGAGCAGTACTTC. Its protein product is CASSEGQGGAYEQYF.

The rearrangement joins TRBV11-3 to TRBJ2-1, with 8 nucleotides matching TRBD2. Germline V CDR1 and CDR2: SGHNT, YENEEA. V dropped 1 base and J dropped 4; count of bases not matched to a gene: 3. CDR3 length equals 15 residues. The CDR3 nucleotides are TGTGCCAGCAGCTTAGGGGCGGGGGGTTACAATGAGCAGTTCTTC. This encodes CASSLGAGGYNEQFF.